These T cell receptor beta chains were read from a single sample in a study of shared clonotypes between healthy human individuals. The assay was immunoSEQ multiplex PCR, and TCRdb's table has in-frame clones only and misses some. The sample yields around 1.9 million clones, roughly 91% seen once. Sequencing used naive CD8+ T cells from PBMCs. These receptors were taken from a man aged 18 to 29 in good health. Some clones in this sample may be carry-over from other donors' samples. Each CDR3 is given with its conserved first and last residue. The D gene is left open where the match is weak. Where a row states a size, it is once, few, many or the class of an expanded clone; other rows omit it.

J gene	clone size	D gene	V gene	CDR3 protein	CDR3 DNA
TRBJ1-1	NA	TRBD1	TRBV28	CASSPRQGLNTEAFF	TGTGCCAGCAGTCCTCGACAGGGATTGAACACTGAAGCTTTCTTT
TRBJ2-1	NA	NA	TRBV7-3	CASSLGPAGSYNEQFF	TGTGCCAGCAGCTTGGGTCCAGCGGGCTCCTACAATGAGCAGTTCTTC
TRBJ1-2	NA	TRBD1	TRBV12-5	CASGSDRSYYGYTF	TGTGCTAGTGGTTCGGACAGGTCCTACTATGGCTACACCTTC
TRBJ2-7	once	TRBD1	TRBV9	CASSVSGQGTYEQYF	TGTGCCAGCAGCGTATCTGGACAGGGGACCTACGAGCAGTACTTC
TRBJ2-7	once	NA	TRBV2	CASSELVSNYEQYF	TGTGCCAGCAGTGAATTGGTCAGTAACTACGAGCAGTACTTC
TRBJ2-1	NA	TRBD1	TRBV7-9	CASSPYIGGFDEQFF	TGTGCCAGCAGTCCGTATATAGGGGGCTTCGATGAGCAGTTCTTC
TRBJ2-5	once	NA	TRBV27	CASSLLGRDVRETQYF	TGTGCCAGCAGTTTATTGGGAAGGGATGTGAGAGAGACCCAGTACTTC
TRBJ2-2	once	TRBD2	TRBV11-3	CASSLEPGLANTGELFF	TGTGCCAGCAGCTTAGAACCGGGACTAGCGAACACCGGGGAGCTGTTTTTT
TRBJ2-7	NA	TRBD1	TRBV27	CATGTGGIYEQYF	TGTGCCACCGGGACAGGGGGTATTTACGAGCAGTACTTC
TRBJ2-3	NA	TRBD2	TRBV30	CAWSAARTSGRRIGTDTQYF	TGTGCCTGGAGTGCCGCCCGGACTAGCGGGAGGAGGATAGGCACAGATACGCAGTATTTT
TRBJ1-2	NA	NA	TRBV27	CASSEGGRWYGYTF	TGTGCCAGCAGCGAGGGGGGGCGATGGTATGGCTACACCTTC
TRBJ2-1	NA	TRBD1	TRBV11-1	CASSQTRGRPYNEQFF	TGTGCCAGCAGCCAGACCAGGGGGCGGCCCTACAATGAGCAGTTCTTC
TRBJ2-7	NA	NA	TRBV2	CATMKTDYEQYF	TGTGCCACCATGAAGACAGATTACGAGCAGTACTTC
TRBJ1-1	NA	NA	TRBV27	CASSSTSYGPGVFF	TGTGCCAGCAGTTCCACCTCATACGGCCCGGGAGTTTTCTTT